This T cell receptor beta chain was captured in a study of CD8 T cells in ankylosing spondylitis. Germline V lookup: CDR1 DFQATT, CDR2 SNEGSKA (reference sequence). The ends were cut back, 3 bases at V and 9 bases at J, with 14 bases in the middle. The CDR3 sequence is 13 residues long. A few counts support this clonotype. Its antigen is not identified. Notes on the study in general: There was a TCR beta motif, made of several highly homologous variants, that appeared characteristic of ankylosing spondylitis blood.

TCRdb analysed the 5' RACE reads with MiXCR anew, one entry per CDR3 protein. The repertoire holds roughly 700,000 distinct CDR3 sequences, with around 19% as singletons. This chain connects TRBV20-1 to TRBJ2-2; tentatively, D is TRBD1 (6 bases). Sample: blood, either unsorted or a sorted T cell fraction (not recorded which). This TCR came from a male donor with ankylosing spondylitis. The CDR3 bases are TGCAGTGCTAGCCCTATAGGGGACAGGGAGCTGTTTTTT. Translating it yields CSASPIGDRELFF.